This TCR beta chain was observed in a study of T cells in Graves' hyperthyroidism and ophthalmopathy (dated by TCRdb to about 2019). About the investigation overall: Peripheral blood was collected at initial diagnosis, before any treatment. Thyroid tissue and blood T-cell repertoires from over 5 Graves' hyperthyroidism patients were also compared in the study. An independent validation cohort of some 18 hyperthyroidism patients and 17 patients who later progressed to ophthalmopathy tested prospective prediction of ophthalmopathy. To identify TCR V-J signatures that set the groups apart, the researchers used a discovery cohort of 100 or so patients, made up of 43 with Graves' ophthalmopathy and 57 with stable Graves' hyperthyroidism. The paper describes TCR Vbeta CDR3 sequencing of 135 peripheral blood samples, made up of some 42 ophthalmopathy patients, approximately 76 hyperthyroidism patients and some 17 progressor patients. After sampling, hyperthyroidism patients received methimazole starting at 30 mg daily, and ophthalmopathy patients received high-dose intravenous methylprednisolone. The 95 to 100 discovery patients were randomly divided into training and test sets at a 7:3 ratio. What the research found in general, with its limitations: Most expanded thyroid clonotypes (frequency above 0.001) were also found in blood, which suggests that blood repertoires may mirror thyroid immune responses. In cross-validation, a model built on a 13 V-J signature told ophthalmopathy apart from stable hyperthyroidism with over 85% sensitivity and approximately 81% specificity, and in testing the same model reached 80%/75%. No statistical method was used to set the sample size in advance, and investigators knew the group allocation. In validation, the model predicted progression to ophthalmopathy a median of about 6.5 months before onset, with around 70% sensitivity and more than 72% specificity.

Trimming takes 8 bases from V and 9 bases from J, and the germline ends sit 14 bases apart. For CDR1 and CDR2, the germline V gene (reference sequence) lists MNHEY and SMNVEV. From the cysteine through the phenylalanine, the CDR3 covers 13 amino acids. The CDR3 DNA has 39 bases and is translated from base 1. The TCR beta CDR3 regions were amplified from RNA transcripts. The TCR CDR3 was subjected to a first round of RT-PCR using the HTBI primer set and the Qiagen OneStep RT-PCR kit. Libraries were constructed in a second round of multiplex PCR, after which size selection and purification were performed. Libraries were sequenced paired-end with 100 bp reads on an Illumina HiSeq2000. The source study handled its data this way. Raw data were processed with SOAPnuke, discarding reads with adapters, uncalled bases, mean Phred below 15, or no exact constant-primer or identifier match. COPE v1.2.5 was used to merge the high-quality paired reads, and each unique nucleotide sequence was defined as a clonotype. MiTCR v1.1 was used to align clonotypes to the IMGT TRBV, TRBD and TRBJ reference segments. Analysis was restricted to V-J combinations with a frequency above 0.0001, which covered 99.2% of repertoires. A TCS score was defined as the ratio between F50 (clonal expansion) and ExV (chaos), using BLOSUM62-based TCRdist between CDR3 peptides within each V-J. Welch's t-statistics and random forest reduced just over 500 V-J features to about 13, which were used in a naive Bayes classifier (R e1071). The raw public data were reprocessed by TCRdb itself: fastp quality trimming at Q25, MiXCR clonotype calling, in-frame beta chains only. Each entry merges the rows of one CDR3 protein and shows their most common DNA and genes. These V and J calls originate from TCRdb's pipeline instead of the authors' own analysis. This sample has hundreds of thousands of distinct CDR3 sequences in its table, and roughly 20% of those were observed once. Of the sample, under 35% is held by the ten largest clones.

Ophthalmopathy patients had moderately to severely active disease, Clinical Activity Score of at least 3, NOSPECS grade of at least 4, and duration under 3 months. Patients with uncontrolled infections, other autoimmune diseases, pregnancy or lactation were excluded. Diagnoses relied on clinical symptoms, serum thyroxine and TRAb, thyroid ultrasound and orbital computed tomography. PBMCs were isolated from roughly 10 ml of fresh peripheral blood by Ficoll-Paque density gradient centrifugation. Trizol reagent was used to extract total RNA, and RNA quality was then checked on an Agilent 2100 Bioanalyzer. This clonotype was seen ten or more times. The specificity of this receptor is unknown. Base qualities are missing; no much larger clone stands one base away.

The sample consisted of blood. This clonotype was sampled from a man aged 25-40 years with Graves' ophthalmopathy. This chain is built from TRBV27 and TRBJ1-6; the best D guess is TRBD1, with 5 bases matching. The CDR3 reads as follows: CASSQARGSPLHF. The sequenced DNA: TGTGCCAGCTCACAGGCAAGGGGTTCACCCCTCCACTTT.